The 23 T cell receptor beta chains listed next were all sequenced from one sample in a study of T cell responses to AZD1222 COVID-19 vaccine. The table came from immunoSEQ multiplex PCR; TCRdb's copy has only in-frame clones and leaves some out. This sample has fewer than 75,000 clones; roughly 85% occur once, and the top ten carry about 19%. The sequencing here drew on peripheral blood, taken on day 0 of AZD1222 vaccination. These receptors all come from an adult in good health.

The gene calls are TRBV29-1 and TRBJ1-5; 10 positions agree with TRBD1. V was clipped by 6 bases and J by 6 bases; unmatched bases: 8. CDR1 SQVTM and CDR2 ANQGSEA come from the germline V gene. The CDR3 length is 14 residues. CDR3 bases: TGCAGCGTGAAGACAGGGGGCGTAGGTCAGCCCCAGCATTTT. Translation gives CSVKTGGVGQPQHF.

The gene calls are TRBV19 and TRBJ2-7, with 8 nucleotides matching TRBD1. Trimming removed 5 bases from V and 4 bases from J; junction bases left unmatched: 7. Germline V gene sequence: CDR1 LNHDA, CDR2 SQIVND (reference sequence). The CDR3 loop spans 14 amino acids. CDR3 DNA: TGTGCCAGTAGTGTTACCGGGACAGGATACGAGCAGTACTTC. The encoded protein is CASSVTGTGYEQYF.

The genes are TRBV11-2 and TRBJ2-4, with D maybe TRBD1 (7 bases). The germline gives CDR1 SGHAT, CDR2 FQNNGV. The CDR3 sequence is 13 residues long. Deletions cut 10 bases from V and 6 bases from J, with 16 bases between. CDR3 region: CATAGQTINIQYF. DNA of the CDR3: TGTGCCACTGCGGGACAGACGATAAACATTCAGTACTTC.

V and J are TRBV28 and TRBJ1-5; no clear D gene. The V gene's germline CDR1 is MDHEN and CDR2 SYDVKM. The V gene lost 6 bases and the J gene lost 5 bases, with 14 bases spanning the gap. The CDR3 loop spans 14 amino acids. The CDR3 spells CASSLRTGYQPQHF. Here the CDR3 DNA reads TGTGCCAGCAGCCTTCGCACCGGATATCAGCCCCAGCATTTT.

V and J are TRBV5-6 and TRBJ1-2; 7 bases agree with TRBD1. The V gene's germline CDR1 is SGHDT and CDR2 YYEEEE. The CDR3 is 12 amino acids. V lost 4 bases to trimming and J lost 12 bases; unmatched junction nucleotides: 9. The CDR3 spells CASSPGGGENTF. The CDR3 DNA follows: TGTGCCAGCAGCCCAGGGGGGGGAGAGAACACCTTC. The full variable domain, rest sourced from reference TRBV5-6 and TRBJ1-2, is DAGVTQSPTHLIKTRGQQVTLRCSPKSGHDTVSWYQQALGQGPQFIFQYYEEEERQRGNFPDRFSGHQFPNYSSELNVNALLLGDSALYLCASSPGGGENTFGSGTRLTVV.

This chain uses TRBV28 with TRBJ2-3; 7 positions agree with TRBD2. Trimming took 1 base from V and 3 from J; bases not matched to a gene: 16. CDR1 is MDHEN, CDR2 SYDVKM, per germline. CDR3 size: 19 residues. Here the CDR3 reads CASSLLGVGAGKRTDTQYF. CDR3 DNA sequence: TGTGCCAGCAGTTTATTGGGGGTGGGAGCGGGGAAGAGGACAGATACGCAGTATTTT.

The CDR3 reads CASSGTGAVYNEQFF. CDR3 coding DNA: TGCGCCAGCAGCGGGACAGGGGCCGTTTACAATGAGCAGTTCTTC. The J gene is TRBJ2-1, the V gene TRBV5-1; 10 bases align to TRBD1. The CDR3 runs to 15 residues. Germline lookup yields CDR1 SGHRS and CDR2 YFSETQ. The V and J ends lost 4 bases and 4 bases, in that order; junction bases with no gene match: 5.

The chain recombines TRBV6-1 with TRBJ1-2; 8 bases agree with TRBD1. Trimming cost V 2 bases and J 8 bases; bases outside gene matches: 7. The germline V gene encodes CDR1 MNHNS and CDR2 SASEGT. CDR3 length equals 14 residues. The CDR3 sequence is CASSETGQAGGYTF. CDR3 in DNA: TGTGCCAGCAGTGAAACGGGACAGGCGGGCGGCTACACCTTC.

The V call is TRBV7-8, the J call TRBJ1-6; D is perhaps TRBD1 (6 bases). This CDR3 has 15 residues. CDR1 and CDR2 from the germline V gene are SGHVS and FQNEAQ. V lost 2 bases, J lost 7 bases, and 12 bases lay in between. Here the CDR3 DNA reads TGTGCCAGCAGCTTATTGGACAGTCGAAATTCACCCCTCCACTTT. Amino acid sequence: CASSLLDSRNSPLHF.

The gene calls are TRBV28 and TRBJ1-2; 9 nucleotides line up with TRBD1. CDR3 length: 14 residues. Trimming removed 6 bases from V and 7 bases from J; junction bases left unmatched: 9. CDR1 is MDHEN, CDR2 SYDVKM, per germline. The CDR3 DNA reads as TGTGCCAGCAGATATCGGGACAGGGCGACTGGCTACACCTTC. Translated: CASRYRDRATGYTF.

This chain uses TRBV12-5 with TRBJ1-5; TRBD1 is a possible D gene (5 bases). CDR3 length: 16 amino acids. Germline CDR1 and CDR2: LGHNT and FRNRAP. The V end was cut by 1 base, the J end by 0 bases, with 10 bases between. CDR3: CASGLEAGYSNQPQHF. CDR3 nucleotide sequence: TGTGCTAGTGGTTTGGAGGCAGGGTATAGCAATCAGCCCCAGCATTTT.

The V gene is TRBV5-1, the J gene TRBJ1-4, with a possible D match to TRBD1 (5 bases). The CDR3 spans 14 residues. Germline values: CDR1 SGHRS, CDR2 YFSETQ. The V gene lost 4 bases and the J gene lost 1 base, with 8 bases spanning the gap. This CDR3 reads CASSRDRTNEKLFF. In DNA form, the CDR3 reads TGCGCCAGCAGCCGTGACAGAACTAATGAAAAACTGTTTTTT.

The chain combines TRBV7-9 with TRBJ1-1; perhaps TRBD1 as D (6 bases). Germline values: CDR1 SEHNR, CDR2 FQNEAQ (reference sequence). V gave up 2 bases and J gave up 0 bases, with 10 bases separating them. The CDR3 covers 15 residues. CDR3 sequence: CASSLRGLVNTEAFF. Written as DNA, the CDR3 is TGTGCCAGCAGCTTACGGGGGCTCGTGAACACTGAAGCTTTCTTT.

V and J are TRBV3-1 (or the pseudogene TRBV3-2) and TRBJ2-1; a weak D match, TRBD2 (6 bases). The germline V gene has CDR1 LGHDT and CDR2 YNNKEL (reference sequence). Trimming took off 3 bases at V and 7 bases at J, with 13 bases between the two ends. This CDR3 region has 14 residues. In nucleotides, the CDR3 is TGTGCCAGCAGCCATACGGGGGTGGGGAATGAGCAGTTCTTC. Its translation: CASSHTGVGNEQFF.

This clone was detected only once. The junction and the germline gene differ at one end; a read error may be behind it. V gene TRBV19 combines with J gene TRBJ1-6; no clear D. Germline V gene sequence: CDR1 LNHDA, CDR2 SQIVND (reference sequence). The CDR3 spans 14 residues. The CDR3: CASTIGTVSSPLHF. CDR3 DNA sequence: TGTGCCAGTACTATAGGCACAGTAAGTTCACCCCTCCACTTT.

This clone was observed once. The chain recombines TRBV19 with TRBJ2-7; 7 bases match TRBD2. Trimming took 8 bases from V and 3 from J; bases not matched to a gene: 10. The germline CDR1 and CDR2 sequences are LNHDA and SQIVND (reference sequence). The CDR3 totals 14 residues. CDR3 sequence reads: CASGRAAGIYEQYF. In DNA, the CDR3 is TGTGCCAGTGGGAGGGCAGCGGGGATCTACGAGCAGTACTTC.

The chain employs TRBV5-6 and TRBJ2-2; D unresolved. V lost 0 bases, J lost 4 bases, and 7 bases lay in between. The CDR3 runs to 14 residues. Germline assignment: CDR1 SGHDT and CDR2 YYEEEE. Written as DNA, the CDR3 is TGTGCCAGCAGCTTGGGGGGTCCCACCGGGGAGCTGTTTTTT. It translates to CASSLGGPTGELFF. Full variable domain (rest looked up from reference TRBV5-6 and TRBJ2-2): DAGVTQSPTHLIKTRGQQVTLRCSPKSGHDTVSWYQQALGQGPQFIFQYYEEEERQRGNFPDRFSGHQFPNYSSELNVNALLLGDSALYLCASSLGGPTGELFFGEGSRLTVL.

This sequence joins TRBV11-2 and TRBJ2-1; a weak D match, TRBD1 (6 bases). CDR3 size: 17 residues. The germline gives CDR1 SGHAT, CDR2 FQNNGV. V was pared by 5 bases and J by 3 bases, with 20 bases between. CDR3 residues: CASSTSGRDKNYNEQFF. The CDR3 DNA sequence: TGTGCCAGCAGCACTTCGGGTAGGGACAAGAACTACAATGAGCAGTTCTTC.

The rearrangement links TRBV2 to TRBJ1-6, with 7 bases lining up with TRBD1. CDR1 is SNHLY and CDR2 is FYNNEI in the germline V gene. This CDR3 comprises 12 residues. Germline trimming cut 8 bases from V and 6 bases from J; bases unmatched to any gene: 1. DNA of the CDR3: TGTGCCAGCGGGGACAGTAATTCACCCCTCCACTTT. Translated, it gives CASGDSNSPLHF.

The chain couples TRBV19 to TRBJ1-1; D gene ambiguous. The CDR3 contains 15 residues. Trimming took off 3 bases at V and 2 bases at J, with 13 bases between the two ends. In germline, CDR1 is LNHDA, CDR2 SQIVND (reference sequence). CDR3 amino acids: CASSMGGFLNTEAFF. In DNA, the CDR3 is TGTGCCAGTAGTATGGGAGGGTTCCTCAACACTGAAGCTTTCTTT.

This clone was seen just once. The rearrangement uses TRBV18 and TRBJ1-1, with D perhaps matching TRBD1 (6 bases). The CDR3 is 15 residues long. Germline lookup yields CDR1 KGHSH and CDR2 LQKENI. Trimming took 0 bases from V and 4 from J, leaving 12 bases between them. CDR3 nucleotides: TGTGCCAGCTCACCACCGGTGCCAGGGGTCACTGAAGCTTTCTTT. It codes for CASSPPVPGVTEAFF.

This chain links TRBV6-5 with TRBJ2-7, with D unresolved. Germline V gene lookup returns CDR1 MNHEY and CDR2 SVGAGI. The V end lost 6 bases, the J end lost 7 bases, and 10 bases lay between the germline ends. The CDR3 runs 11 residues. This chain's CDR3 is CASREMGEQYF. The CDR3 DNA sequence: TGTGCCAGCAGGGAGATGGGGGAGCAGTACTTC.

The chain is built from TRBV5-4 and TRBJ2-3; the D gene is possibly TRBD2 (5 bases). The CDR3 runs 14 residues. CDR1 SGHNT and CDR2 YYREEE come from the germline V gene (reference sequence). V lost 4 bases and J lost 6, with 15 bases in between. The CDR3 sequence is CASSGHLAWDTQYF. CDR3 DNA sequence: TGTGCCAGCAGCGGCCACCTAGCTTGGGATACGCAGTATTTT.